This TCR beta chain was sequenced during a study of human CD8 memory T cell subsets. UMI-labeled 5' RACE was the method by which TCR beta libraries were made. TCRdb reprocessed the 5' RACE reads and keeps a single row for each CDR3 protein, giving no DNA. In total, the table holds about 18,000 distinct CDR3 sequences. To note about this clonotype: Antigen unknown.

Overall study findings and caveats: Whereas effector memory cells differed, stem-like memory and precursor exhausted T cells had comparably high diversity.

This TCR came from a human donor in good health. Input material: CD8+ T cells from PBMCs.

Here the CDR3 reads CASSYGQYYEQYF. The V call is TRBV6-2 or TRBV6-3, the J call TRBJ2-7; TCRdb's D gene call, TRBD1, goes unchecked for lack of DNA. CDR3 length: 13 residues. Looked up from germline, CDR1 is MNHEY and CDR2 is SVGEGT.